Sequencing of this T cell receptor (beta chain) was carried out in a study of PD-1 blockade in classical Hodgkin lymphoma. Looking at the study overall: Administration of nivolumab to patients was at 3 mg/kg intravenously every 2 weeks.

Produced via immunoSEQ multiplex PCR; TCRdb's table is partial and in-frame only. The table lists under 40,000 clones, less than 85% of them singletons, with 15% to 20% in the top ten. The CDR3 has 16 amino acids. CDR1 LGHNA and CDR2 YSLEER come from the germline V gene. V was clipped by 1 base and J by 5 bases, with 14 bases between them. Every patient relapsed after autologous stem cell transplantation, and brentuximab vedotin exposure varied. The sample in question was peripheral blood mononuclear cells (PBMCs), obtained before the second cycle of nivolumab. The clonotype comes from a human donor with classical Hodgkin lymphoma. The chain combines TRBV4-3 with TRBJ1-4; the D gene is possibly TRBD1 (6 bases). The CDR3 protein is CASSQVAAGTNEKLFF. The CDR3 bases are TGCGCCAGCAGCCAAGTAGCGGCAGGGACAAATGAAAAACTGTTTTTT.